The following is a T cell receptor (beta chain) sequence with its context. The clone's antigen remains unknown. Base qualities are not provided; no much larger clone lies one nucleotide away. This sample is part of a study of blood T cell repertoires in COVID-19 (dated by TCRdb to about 2020). Context from the whole study: Samples from collaborators originated in the United States, Italy and Spain and spanned both the acute and convalescent phases of COVID-19. The material from the prospective study consisted of cDNA or gDNA derived from T cells, B-cell-depleted T cells, or PBMCs. Deeply sampled blood TCRbeta repertoires from subjects exposed to, actively infected with, or recovered from COVID-19 were included in the dataset. A freely available public database, intended as a resource for researchers studying the immune response to SARS-CoV-2, is where the repertoires were released. The samples were drawn from two sources: the first 160 participants of the ongoing ImmuneRACE study, and 1,000 to 1,500 subjects contributed by 6 global collaborators. A de-identified subject ID, COVID-19 status, age in years and sex were almost always included in the sample metadata. Where available, HLA class I and class II types were taken from metadata supplied by the sample provider and were not determined by assay-based typing. Broad study findings and their caveats: Clinical and demographic metadata were provided uncurated, with the amount varying by source and participant.

The immunoSEQ Assay, a bias-controlled multiplex PCR, was used to amplify TCRbeta CDR3 regions from genomic DNA. Processing in the source paper ran as follows. Within the assay, amplification of reference gene primers was used to estimate how many nucleated cells each sample contained. To quantify the absolute abundance of each unique TCRbeta CDR3 rearrangement, sequence reads were collapsed and filtered. For each sample, productive Simpson clonality was calculated as the square root of Simpson's diversity index across productive rearrangements. TCRdb limited this immuneACCESS table to in-frame rearrangements with V and J called. A share of clones is missing; checked studies link under half to unresolved V genes, and the rest is unexplained. For V, J and clone size, that table is used; D and trimming come from the DNA. The sample includes approximately 50,000 clones, with 75% to 90% observed a single time. The top ten constitute 30% to 40% of the sample.

In Seattle, one collaborating source enrolled patients while the infection was active and tracked those patients longitudinally over the course of disease. Each collaborating institution followed its own protocols to collect whole blood in K2EDTA tubes. For TCRbeta analysis, collaborators shipped samples in one of three forms: frozen whole blood, isolated PBMCs, or DNA extracted from either of those sample types. The CDR3 holds 14 amino acids from the cysteine to the phenylalanine. CDR3 DNA is the only sequence kept; it has 42 bases, read in frame from the first base. V ends up 3 bases short and J 1 base short, with an unmatched junction base count of 0. Per the germline V gene, SGHTA is the CDR1 and FQGTGA is the CDR2.

The receptor's source is a man in his 60s with COVID-19, enrolled during active disease. Source material: peripheral blood. The chain couples TRBV7-3 to TRBJ2-3; TRBD1 aligns with 8 central bases. In nucleotides, the sequence is TGTGCCAGCAGCTTGACAGGGGGCACAGATACGCAGTATTTT. Its coded protein is CASSLTGGTDTQYF.